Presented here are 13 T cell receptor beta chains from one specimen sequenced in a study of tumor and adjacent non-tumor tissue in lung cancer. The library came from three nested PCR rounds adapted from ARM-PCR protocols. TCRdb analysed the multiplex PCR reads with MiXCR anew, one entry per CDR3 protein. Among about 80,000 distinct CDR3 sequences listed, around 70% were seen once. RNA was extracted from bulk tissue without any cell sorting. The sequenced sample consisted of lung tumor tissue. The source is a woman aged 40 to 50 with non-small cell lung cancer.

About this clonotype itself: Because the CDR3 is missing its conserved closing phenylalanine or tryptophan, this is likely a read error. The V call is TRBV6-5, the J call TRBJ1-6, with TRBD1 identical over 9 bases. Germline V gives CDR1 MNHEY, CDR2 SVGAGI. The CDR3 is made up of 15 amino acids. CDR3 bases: TGTGTCAGCAGTCCTAGCGGGACAGGGAATTCACCCCTCCACCTT. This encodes CVSSPSGTGNSPLHL.

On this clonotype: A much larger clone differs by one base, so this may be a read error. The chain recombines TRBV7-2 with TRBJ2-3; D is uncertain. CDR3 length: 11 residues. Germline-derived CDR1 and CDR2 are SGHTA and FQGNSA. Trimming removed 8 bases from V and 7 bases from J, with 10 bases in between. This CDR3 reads CASLKRNTQYF. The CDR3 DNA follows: TGTGCCAGCTTGAAGAGGAATACGCAGTATTTT.

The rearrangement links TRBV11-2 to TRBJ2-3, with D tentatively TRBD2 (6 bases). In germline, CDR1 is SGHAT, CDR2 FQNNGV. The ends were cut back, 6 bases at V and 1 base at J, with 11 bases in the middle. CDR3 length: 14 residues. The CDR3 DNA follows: TGTGCCAGCAGTATGACGGGGGGCACAGATACGCAGTATTTT. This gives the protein CASSMTGGTDTQYF.

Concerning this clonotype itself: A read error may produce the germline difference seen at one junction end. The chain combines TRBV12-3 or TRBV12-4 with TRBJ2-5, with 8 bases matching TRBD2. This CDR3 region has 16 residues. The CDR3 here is CTSSLGLAVGGDTQYF. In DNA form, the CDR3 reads TGTACCAGCAGTTTAGGGCTAGCGGTCGGGGGGGATACCCAGTACTTC.

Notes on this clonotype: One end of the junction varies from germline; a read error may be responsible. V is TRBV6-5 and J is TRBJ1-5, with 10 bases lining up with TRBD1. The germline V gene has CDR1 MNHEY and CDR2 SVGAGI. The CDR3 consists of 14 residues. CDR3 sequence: CASRRTGGNQHQHF. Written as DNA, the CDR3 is TGTGCCAGCCGCCGGACAGGGGGTAATCAGCACCAGCATTTT.

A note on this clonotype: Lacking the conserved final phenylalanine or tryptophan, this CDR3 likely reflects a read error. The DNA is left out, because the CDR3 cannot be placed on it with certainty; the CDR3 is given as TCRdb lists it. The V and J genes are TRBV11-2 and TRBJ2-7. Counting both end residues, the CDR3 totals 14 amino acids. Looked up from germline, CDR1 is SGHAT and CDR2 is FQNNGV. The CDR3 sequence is CASSLVSNSYGQYL.

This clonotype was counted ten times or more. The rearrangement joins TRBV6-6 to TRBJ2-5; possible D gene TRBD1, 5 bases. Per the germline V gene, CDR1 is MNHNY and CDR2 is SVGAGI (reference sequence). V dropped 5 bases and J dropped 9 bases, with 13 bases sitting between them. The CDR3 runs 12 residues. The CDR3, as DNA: TGTGCCAGCAGTGACAGCCAGGGCCCCCAGTACTTC. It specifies CASSDSQGPQYF.

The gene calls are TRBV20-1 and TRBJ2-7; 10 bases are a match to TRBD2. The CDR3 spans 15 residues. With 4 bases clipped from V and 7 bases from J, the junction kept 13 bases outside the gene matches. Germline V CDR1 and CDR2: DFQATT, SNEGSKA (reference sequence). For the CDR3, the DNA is TGCAGTGCTACTAGGACTAGCGGACCTTACTATGAGCAGTACTTC. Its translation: CSATRTSGPYYEQYF.

CDR3 region: CATSDCGRGDFGGELFF. The CDR3 nucleotides read TGTGCCACCAGTGATTGCGGACGGGGGGATTTCGGTGGGGAGCTGTTTTTT. This chain connects TRBV24-1 to TRBJ2-2, with 7 bases identical to TRBD2. V shed 2 bases and J 8 bases; nucleotides not matched to a gene: 13. This CDR3 is 17 amino acids long. Germline CDR1 is KGHDR and CDR2 is SFDVKD.

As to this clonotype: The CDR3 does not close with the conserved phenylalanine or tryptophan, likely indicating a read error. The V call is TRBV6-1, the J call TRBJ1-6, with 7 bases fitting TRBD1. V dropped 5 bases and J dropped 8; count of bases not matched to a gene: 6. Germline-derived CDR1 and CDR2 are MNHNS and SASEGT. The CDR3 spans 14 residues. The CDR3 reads CASSYQGEYSPLHI. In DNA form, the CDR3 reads TGTGCCAGCAGTTATCAGGGGGAATATTCACCCCTCCACATT.

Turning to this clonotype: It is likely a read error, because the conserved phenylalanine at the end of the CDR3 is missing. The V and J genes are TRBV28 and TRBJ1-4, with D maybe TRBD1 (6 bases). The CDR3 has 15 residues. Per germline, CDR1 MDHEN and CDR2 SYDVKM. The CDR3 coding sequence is TGTGTCAGCAGCCGAGGACAGTCAACTAATGAAAAACTGTTTTAT. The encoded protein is CVSSRGQSTNEKLFY.

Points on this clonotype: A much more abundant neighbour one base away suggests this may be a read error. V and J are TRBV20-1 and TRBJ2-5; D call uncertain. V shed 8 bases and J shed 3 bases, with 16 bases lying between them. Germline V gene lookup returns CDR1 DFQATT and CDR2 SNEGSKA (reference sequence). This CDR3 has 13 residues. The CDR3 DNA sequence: TGCAGTACTGTCGACGGAAATAAAGAGACCCAGTACTTC. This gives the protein CSTVDGNKETQYF.

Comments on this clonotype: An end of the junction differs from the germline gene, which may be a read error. CDR3 loop: CTSSSIDWASSYNEQLF. The CDR3, as DNA: TGTACCAGCAGCTCCATCGACTGGGCAAGCTCCTACAATGAGCAGCTCTTC. The chain employs TRBV11-1 and TRBJ2-1, with D unclear. The CDR3 is 17 residues long. CDR1 and CDR2 (germline): SGHAT, FQDESV (reference sequence).